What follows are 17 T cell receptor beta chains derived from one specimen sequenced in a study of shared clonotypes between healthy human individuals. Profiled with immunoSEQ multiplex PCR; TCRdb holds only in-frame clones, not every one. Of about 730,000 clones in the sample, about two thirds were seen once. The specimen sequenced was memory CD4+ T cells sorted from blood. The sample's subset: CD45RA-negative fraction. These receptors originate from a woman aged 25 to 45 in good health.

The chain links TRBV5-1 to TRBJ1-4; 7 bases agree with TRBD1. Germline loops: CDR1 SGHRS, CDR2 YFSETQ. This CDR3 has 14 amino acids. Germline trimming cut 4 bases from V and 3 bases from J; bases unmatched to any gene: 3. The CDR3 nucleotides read TGCGCCAGCAGCAAGACAGGGCCTAATGAAAAACTGTTTTTT. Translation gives CASSKTGPNEKLFF.

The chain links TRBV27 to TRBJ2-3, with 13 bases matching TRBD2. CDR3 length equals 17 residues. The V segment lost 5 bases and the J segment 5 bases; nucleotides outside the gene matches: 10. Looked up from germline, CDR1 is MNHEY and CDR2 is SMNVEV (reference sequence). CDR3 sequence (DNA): TGTGCCAGCAGTCGCGGACTAGCGGGAGTGATGATAGATACGCAGTATTTT. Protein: CASSRGLAGVMIDTQYF.

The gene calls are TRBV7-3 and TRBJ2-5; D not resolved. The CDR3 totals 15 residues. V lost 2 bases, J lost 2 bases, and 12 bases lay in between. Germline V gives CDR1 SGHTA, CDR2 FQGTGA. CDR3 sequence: CASSLGADFQETQYF. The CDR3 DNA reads TGTGCCAGCAGCTTAGGCGCTGACTTTCAAGAGACCCAGTACTTC.

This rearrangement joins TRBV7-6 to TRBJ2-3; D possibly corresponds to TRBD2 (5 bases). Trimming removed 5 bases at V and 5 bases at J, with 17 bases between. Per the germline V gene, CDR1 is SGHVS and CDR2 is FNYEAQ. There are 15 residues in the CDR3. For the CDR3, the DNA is TGTGCCAGCAGCCCCTCTCGTAGAGGGCTAGATACGCAGTATTTT. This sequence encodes CASSPSRRGLDTQYF.

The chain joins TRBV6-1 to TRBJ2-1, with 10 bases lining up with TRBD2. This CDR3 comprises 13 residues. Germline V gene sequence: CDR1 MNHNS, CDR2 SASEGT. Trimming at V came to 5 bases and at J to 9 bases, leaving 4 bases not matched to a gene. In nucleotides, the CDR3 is TGTGCCAGCAGTCTAGCGGGAGTGGGTGAGCAGTTCTTC. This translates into CASSLAGVGEQFF.

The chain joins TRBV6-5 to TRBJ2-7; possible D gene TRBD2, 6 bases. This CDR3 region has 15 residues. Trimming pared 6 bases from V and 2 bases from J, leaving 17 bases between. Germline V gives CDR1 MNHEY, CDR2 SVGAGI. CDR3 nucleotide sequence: TGTGCCAGCAGGAAGGAGGGACTTCTCACCTACGAGCAGTACTTC. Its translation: CASRKEGLLTYEQYF.

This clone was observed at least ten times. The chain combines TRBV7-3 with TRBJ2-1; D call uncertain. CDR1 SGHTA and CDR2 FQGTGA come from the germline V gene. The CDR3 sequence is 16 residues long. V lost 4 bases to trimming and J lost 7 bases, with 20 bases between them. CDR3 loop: CASSSYASSLGNEQFF. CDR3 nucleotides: TGTGCCAGCAGCTCATATGCGTCGTCACTGGGGAATGAGCAGTTCTTC.

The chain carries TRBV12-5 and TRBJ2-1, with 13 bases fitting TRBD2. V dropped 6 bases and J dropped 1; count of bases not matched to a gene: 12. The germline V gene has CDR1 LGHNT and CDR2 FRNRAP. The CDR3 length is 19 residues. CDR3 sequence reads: CASGHLGLAGVPSYNEQFF. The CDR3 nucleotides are TGTGCTAGTGGCCACCTCGGACTAGCGGGAGTCCCTTCCTACAATGAGCAGTTCTTC. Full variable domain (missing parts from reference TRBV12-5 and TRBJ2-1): DARVTQTPRHKVTEMGQEVTMRCQPILGHNTVFWYRQTMMQGLELLAYFRNRAPLDDSGMPKDRFSAEMPDATLATLKIQPSEPRDSAVYFCASGHLGLAGVPSYNEQFFGPGTRLTVL.

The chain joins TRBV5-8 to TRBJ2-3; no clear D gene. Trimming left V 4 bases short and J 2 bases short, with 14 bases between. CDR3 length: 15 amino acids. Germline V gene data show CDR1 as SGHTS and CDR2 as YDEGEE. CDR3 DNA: TGTGCCAGCAGCAGTGCTAAACAGAACACAGATACGCAGTATTTT. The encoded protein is CASSSAKQNTDTQYF.

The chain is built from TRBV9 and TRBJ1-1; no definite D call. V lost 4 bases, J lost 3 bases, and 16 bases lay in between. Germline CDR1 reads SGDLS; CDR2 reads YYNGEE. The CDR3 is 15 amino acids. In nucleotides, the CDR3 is TGTGCCAGCAGCCCCCGTCTAGGGTCGTACACTGAAGCTTTCTTT. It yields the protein CASSPRLGSYTEAFF.

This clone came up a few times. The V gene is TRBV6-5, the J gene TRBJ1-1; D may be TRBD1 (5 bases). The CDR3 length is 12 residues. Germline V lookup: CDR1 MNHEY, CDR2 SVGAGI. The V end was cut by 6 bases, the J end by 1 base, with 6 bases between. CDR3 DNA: TGTGCCAGCAGAACAGGGAACACTGAAGCTTTCTTT. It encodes CASRTGNTEAFF.

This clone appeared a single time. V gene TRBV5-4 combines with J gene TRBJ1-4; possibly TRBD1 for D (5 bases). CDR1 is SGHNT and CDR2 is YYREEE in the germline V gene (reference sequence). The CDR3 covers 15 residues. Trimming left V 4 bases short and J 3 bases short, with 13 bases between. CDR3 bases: TGTGCCAGCAGCGTCCGGGACGGAGCTAATGAAAAACTGTTTTTT. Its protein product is CASSVRDGANEKLFF.

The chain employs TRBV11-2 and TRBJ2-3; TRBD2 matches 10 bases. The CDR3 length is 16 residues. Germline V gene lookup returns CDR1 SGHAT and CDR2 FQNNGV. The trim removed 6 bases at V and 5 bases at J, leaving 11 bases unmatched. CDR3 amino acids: CASRTAGGPSRDTQYF. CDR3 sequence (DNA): TGTGCCAGCAGGACAGCGGGAGGGCCTTCGAGAGATACGCAGTATTTT.

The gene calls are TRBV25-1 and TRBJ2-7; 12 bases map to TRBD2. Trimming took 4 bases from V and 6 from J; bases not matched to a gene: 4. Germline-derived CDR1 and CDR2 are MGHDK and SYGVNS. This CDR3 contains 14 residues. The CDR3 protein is CASSGTSGRSEQYF. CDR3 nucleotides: TGTGCCAGCAGTGGTACTAGCGGGAGGAGCGAGCAGTACTTC.

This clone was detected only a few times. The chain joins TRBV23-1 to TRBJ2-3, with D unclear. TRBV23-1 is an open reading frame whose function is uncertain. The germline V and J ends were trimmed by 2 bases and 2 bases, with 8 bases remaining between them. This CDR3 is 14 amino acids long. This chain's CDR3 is CASSQKISTDTQYF. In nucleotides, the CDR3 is TGCGCCAGCAGTCAAAAGATTTCCACAGATACGCAGTATTTT.

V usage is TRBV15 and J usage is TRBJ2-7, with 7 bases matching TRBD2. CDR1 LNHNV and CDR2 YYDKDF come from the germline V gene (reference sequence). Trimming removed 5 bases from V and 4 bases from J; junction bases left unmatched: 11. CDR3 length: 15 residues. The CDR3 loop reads CATSLERGRRYEQYF. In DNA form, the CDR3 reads TGTGCCACCAGCCTCGAGCGGGGAAGGCGGTACGAGCAGTACTTC.

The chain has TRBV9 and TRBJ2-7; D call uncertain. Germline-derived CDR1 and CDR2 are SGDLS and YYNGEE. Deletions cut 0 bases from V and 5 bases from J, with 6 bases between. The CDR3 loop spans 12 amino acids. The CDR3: CASSVGGNEQYF. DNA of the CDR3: TGTGCCAGCAGCGTAGGGGGTAACGAGCAGTACTTC.